A single sample gave rise to the 20 T cell receptor beta chains below, sequenced in a study of blood T cell repertoires in COVID-19. Here immunoSEQ multiplex PCR was the method, and the copy in TCRdb shows in-frame clones only, minus some. This sample has 250,000 to 300,000 clones, with 86% found just once. Sequencing input: peripheral blood. These TCRs come from a woman in her 70s with COVID-19, enrolled during active disease.

The V and J genes are TRBV7-2 and TRBJ2-2, with 9 bases aligning to TRBD2. Germline CDR1 is SGHTA and CDR2 is FQGNSA. J gave up 1 base and V 5 bases, and 11 bases lay outside the gene matches. This CDR3 contains 18 residues. The CDR3 region is CASSPRVGAGGNTGELFF. In nucleotides, the CDR3 is TGTGCCAGCAGCCCACGGGTAGGAGCGGGGGGGAACACCGGGGAGCTGTTTTTT. The full variable domain, in which reference TRBV7-2 and TRBJ2-2 provide the parts outside the CDR3, is GAGVSQSPSNKVTEKGKDVELRCDPISGHTALYWYRQSLGQGLEFLIYFQGNSAPDKSGLPSDRFSAERTGGSVSTLTIQRTQQEDSAVYLCASSPRVGAGGNTGELFFGEGSRLTVL.

V gene TRBV10-3 combines with J gene TRBJ2-7; 9 bases fit TRBD1. The CDR3 totals 14 residues. Germline V gives CDR1 ENHRY, CDR2 SYGVKD. With 4 bases clipped from V and 2 bases from J, the junction kept 3 bases outside the gene matches. The CDR3 here is CAISGDRATYEQYF. The CDR3 DNA is TGTGCCATCAGTGGGGACAGGGCCACCTACGAGCAGTACTTC.

J is TRBJ1-6 and V is TRBV9; D is undetermined. CDR1 SGDLS and CDR2 YYNGEE come from the germline V gene. Between the trimmed V and J ends, which lost 3 bases and 6 bases, there was a span of 13 bases. The CDR3 spans 15 residues. Here the CDR3 DNA reads TGTGCCAGCAGCGAAGGACTGGCCACTAATTCACCCCTCCACTTT. Translating gives CASSEGLATNSPLHF.

This clone was counted once. The chain links TRBV18 to TRBJ2-5, with 7 bases lining up with TRBD2. Germline V gene sequence: CDR1 KGHSH, CDR2 LQKENI. CDR3 length equals 14 residues. J gave up 5 bases and V 0 bases, and 3 bases lay outside the gene matches. This CDR3 is CASSPPGRVETQYF. CDR3 sequence (DNA): TGTGCCAGCTCACCACCGGGGAGGGTGGAGACCCAGTACTTC.

V is TRBV3-1 (or the pseudogene TRBV3-2) and J is TRBJ2-3; no clear D. From germline, CDR1 is LGHDT and CDR2 YNNKEL (reference sequence). The CDR3 runs to 13 residues. V lost 5 bases and J lost 1, with 7 bases in between. CDR3 DNA: TGTGCCAGCAGCACGAGTGGCACAGATACGCAGTATTTT. Translating gives CASSTSGTDTQYF.

Remarks on this clone: One junction end does not reproduce the germline sequence, and a read error may be involved. The gene calls are TRBV28 and TRBJ2-7; D may be TRBD1 (6 bases). Per the germline V gene, CDR1 is MDHEN and CDR2 is SYDVKM. This CDR3 region has 13 residues. The CDR3 protein is CASRRTATGRGIF. The CDR3 DNA reads TGTGCCAGCAGGAGGACGGCGACAGGCCGAGGGATTTTC.

The rearrangement joins TRBV5-1 to TRBJ2-7, with TRBD2 matching over 8 bases. The germline CDR1 and CDR2 sequences are SGHRS and YFSETQ. This CDR3 contains 14 residues. Germline trimming cut 0 bases from V and 10 bases from J; bases unmatched to any gene: 9. The CDR3 loop is CASSLDWSSGLQYF. CDR3 bases: TGCGCCAGCAGCTTGGATTGGTCTAGCGGGCTCCAGTACTTC.

The genes are TRBV2 and TRBJ2-1; 9 positions agree with TRBD1. V was clipped by 6 bases and J by 2 bases; unmatched bases: 5. Germline loops: CDR1 SNHLY, CDR2 FYNNEI. The CDR3 contains 15 residues. The CDR3 DNA is TGTGCCAGCAGGGCGGACAGGGGTACCTACAATGAGCAGTTCTTC. Its translation: CASRADRGTYNEQFF.

The gene calls are TRBV5-1 and TRBJ1-1; D remains ambiguous. CDR1 is SGHRS and CDR2 is YFSETQ in the germline V gene. This CDR3 has 14 residues. The V end was cut by 5 bases, the J end by 0 bases, with 11 bases between. The CDR3 reads CASRSGYVNTEAFF. The CDR3 DNA sequence: TGCGCCAGCAGGAGTGGTTACGTGAACACTGAAGCTTTCTTT.

The gene calls are TRBV6-5 and TRBJ2-2; D is perhaps TRBD1 (6 bases). This CDR3 is 14 amino acids long. Deletions cut 8 bases from V and 5 bases from J, with 15 bases between. The germline CDR1 and CDR2 sequences are MNHEY and SVGAGI. The CDR3: CASVLRGQTGELFF. CDR3 nucleotides: TGTGCCAGCGTGCTCAGGGGTCAGACCGGGGAGCTGTTTTTT.

V usage is TRBV4-1 and J usage is TRBJ2-7, with D perhaps matching TRBD1 (7 bases). Germline V gene lookup returns CDR1 MGHRA and CDR2 YSYEKL. CDR3 size: 15 residues. Trimming removed 3 bases at V and 2 bases at J, with 14 bases between. CDR3 bases: TGCGCCAGCAGCCATCGTCAGGGGGGCCCCTACGAGCAGTACTTC. Translating gives CASSHRQGGPYEQYF.

For the CDR3, the DNA is TGTGCCAGCCGACAGGGAATAAGACGGACTGAAGCTTTCTTT. Its protein is CASRQGIRRTEAFF. The chain couples TRBV27 to TRBJ1-1; the match to TRBD1 covers 7 bases. The V gene's germline CDR1 is MNHEY and CDR2 SMNVEV (reference sequence). V was pared by 8 bases and J by 5 bases, with 11 bases of the junction left unmatched. This CDR3 is 14 amino acids long.

The chain links TRBV20-1 to TRBJ1-1; 8 bases match TRBD1. J lost 7 bases, V lost 3 bases, and 7 bases had no gene match. The CDR3 spans 13 residues. The germline V gene has CDR1 DFQATT and CDR2 SNEGSKA (reference sequence). The CDR3 spells CSASSSGGFEAFF. The CDR3 nucleotides read TGCAGTGCTAGTTCCTCAGGGGGCTTTGAAGCTTTCTTT.

The chain recombines TRBV6-5 with TRBJ2-2; 9 bases agree with TRBD1. The germline V gene encodes CDR1 MNHEY and CDR2 SVGAGI. The CDR3 has 15 amino acids. Losses at the gene ends were 5 bases for V and 8 bases for J; bases not matched to a gene: 9. CDR3 sequence (DNA): TGTGCCAGCAGTCGGGGACAGGGCTCCGTGGGGGAGCTGTTTTTT. Protein sequence: CASSRGQGSVGELFF.

The rearrangement joins TRBV29-1 to TRBJ1-2; TRBD1 matches 11 bases. V lost 2 bases to trimming and J lost 3 bases; unmatched junction nucleotides: 5. This CDR3 spans 15 amino acids. The germline CDR1 and CDR2 sequences are SQVTM and ANQGSEA. In DNA, the CDR3 is TGCAGCGTTGAATTATTGGACAGGGGGCACTATGGCTACACCTTC. This encodes CSVELLDRGHYGYTF.

This chain uses TRBV28 with TRBJ1-1; D call uncertain. Germline CDR1 and CDR2: MDHEN and SYDVKM. With 3 bases removed from V and 7 bases from J, the gap between germline ends came to 12 bases. The CDR3 is made up of 13 amino acids. Here the CDR3 DNA reads TGTGCCAGCAGTTTGGGCCCGGGGAATGAAGCTTTCTTT. The encoded protein is CASSLGPGNEAFF.

This chain links TRBV27 with TRBJ1-1, with 7 bases matching TRBD1. V was pared by 8 bases and J by 4 bases, with 16 bases of the junction left unmatched. Germline lookup yields CDR1 MNHEY and CDR2 SMNVEV (reference sequence). The CDR3 totals 16 residues. The CDR3 region is CASRDSKVGGRTEAFF. The CDR3 DNA sequence: TGTGCCAGCCGGGACAGCAAAGTTGGGGGGCGCACTGAAGCTTTCTTT.

J is TRBJ1-5 and V is TRBV19; TRBD1 is a possible D gene (5 bases). This CDR3 is built from 17 residues. V was pared by 6 bases and J by 2 bases, with 20 bases between. Germline V gene sequence: CDR1 LNHDA, CDR2 SQIVND (reference sequence). CDR3 protein: CASRRSQGDIRNQPQHF. The CDR3 nucleotides read TGTGCCAGTAGGAGGAGTCAGGGCGATATTCGCAATCAGCCCCAGCATTTT. The full variable domain, completed using reference TRBV19 and TRBJ1-5, is DGGITQSPKYLFRKEGQNVTLSCEQNLNHDAMYWYRQDPGQGLRLIYYSQIVNDFQKGDIAEGYSVSREKKESFPLTVTSAQKNPTAFYLCASRRSQGDIRNQPQHFGDGTRLSIL.

This chain links TRBV18 with TRBJ1-5; TRBD1 matches 7 bases. The germline gives CDR1 KGHSH, CDR2 LQKENI. Germline trimming cut 6 bases from V and 4 bases from J; bases unmatched to any gene: 3. This CDR3 region has 13 residues. The CDR3 DNA sequence: TGTGCCAGCTCGTTGACAGGGAATCAGCCCCAGCATTTT. Translated: CASSLTGNQPQHF.

This chain links TRBV5-4 with TRBJ2-7; D remains unclear. Germline CDR1 and CDR2: SGHNT and YYREEE (reference sequence). The CDR3 runs 12 residues. The V end was cut by 1 base, the J end by 3 bases, with 5 bases between. The CDR3, as DNA: TGTGCCAGCAGCTTGTACGGCTACGAGCAGTACTTC. Its protein product is CASSLYGYEQYF. The variable domain in full, completed from reference TRBV5-4 and TRBJ2-7, reads ETGVTQSPTHLIKTRGQQVTLRCSSQSGHNTVSWYQQALGQGPQFIFQYYREEENGRGNFPPRFSGLQFPNYSSELNVNALELDDSALYLCASSLYGYEQYFGPGTRLTVT.